This TCR beta chain was sequenced in a study of T cell clonotyping in hematopoietic cell transplantation. Overall study findings and caveats: Higher Inverse Simpson Index values in graft donor and pretransplant recipient predicted broader posttransplant TCR diversity.

As concerns this clone: The antigen remains unidentified.

The protocol was immunoSEQ multiplex PCR, while the TCRdb copy is restricted to in-frame clones and leaves out a portion. The sample has 900 to 1,200 clones, roughly 96% seen once. The CDR3 is 17 amino acids. V was shortened by 1 base and J by 2 bases, with 16 bases between the two germline ends. The germline CDR1 and CDR2 sequences are LGHNA and YSLEER. The sequencing used PBMCs, collected 30 days after allogeneic stem cell transplant. The TCR sequence derives from a male patient between 18 and 35 years old who had an allogeneic stem cell transplant from a related donor, so the T cells may come from the graft donor. Some clones in this sample may be carry-over from other donors' samples. V usage is TRBV4-3 and J usage is TRBJ2-3; TRBD2 is a possible D gene (5 bases). The CDR3 nucleotides read TGCGCCAGCAGCCAAGGGCCGGGTTGGCGGGCCACAGATACGCAGTATTTT. It specifies CASSQGPGWRATDTQYF.